This T cell receptor (beta chain) was identified during a study of CD8+CD57+ T cells in acquired aplastic anemia. It was patients with CD8+CD57+ cell expansion by flow cytometry who were chosen for sequencing. Genomic DNA constituted the template upon which TCR beta VDJ and CDR3 profiling was performed. From the reads, TCRdb called clonotypes with MiXCR, one entry per CDR3 protein. Of 450,000 to 600,000 distinct CDR3 sequences listed, more than 25% are singletons. The source is a human donor with aplastic anemia. Sequences were obtained from sorted CD4+, CD8+, or CD8+CD57+ T cells (not recorded which) from PBMCs.

CDR3 sequence: CASSPRDRREKLFF. The CDR3 region has the DNA TGTGCCAGCAGCCCCCGGGACAGACGAGAAAAACTGTTTTTT. V is TRBV11-1 and J is TRBJ1-4; the match to TRBD1 covers 7 bases. The CDR3 has 14 amino acids. Trimming cost V 5 bases and J 8 bases; bases outside gene matches: 8. Germline loops: CDR1 SGHAT, CDR2 FQDESV (reference sequence).